Listed below are T cell receptor beta chains from one sample, sequenced in a study of cytomegalovirus exposure and HLA in healthy donors. Libraries were prepared by immunoSEQ multiplex PCR; TCRdb keeps only in-frame clonotypes and omits some of them. The sample has 95,000 to 100,000 clones, about 80% seen once. Material: PBMCs. These receptors were obtained from a man in his forties or fifties in good health and CMV-seronegative. The conserved cysteine and the conserved F or W are not part of the CDR3 here.

V	length	J	CDR3
TRBV4-3	13	TRBJ1-6	ASSPVGQASSALH
TRBV5-1	14	TRBJ2-7	ASSLGPSGRDYEQY
TRBV7-2	16	TRBJ2-3	ASSSPQGVRGGVDTQY
TRBV5-8	14	TRBJ2-3	ASGSGGLPSTDTQY
TRBV30	12	TRBJ2-1	ASQRGTSYNEQF
TRBV29-1	14	TRBJ2-7	SVEDFGRGGSYEQY
TRBV7-2	13	TRBJ2-7	ASRQMGQASYEQY
TRBV7-2	10	TRBJ2-5	ASSLSRETQY
TRBV4-1	11	TRBJ1-1	ASSQTGDAEAF
TRBV28	13	TRBJ1-5	ASSEAGTANQPQH
TRBV6-1	13	TRBJ1-3	ASKGQASSGNTIY
TRBV7-8	9	TRBJ1-2	ASSHYGGYT
TRBV4-3	13	TRBJ1-3	ASSQGSGAGNTIY
TRBV25-1	13	TRBJ2-3	ASSESWTSTDTQY
TRBV9	15	TRBJ2-7	ASSVGMRDRGSYEQY
TRBV6-1	12	TRBJ2-7	ASSGFQEAYEQY
TRBV6-5	13	TRBJ2-3	ASSYFRGGTDTQY
TRBV19	10	TRBJ2-3	ASSYGYDTQY
TRBV7-9	11	TRBJ2-1	ASSRTGLDEQF
TRBV18	13	TRBJ1-2	ASAGRGATNYGYT
TRBV10-2	14	TRBJ2-7	ASSVPDSGSPYEQY
TRBV6-6	14	TRBJ2-5	ASRGTSGGAGETQY
TRBV7-9	12	TRBJ1-2	SSSLTLANYGYT
TRBV28	15	TRBJ2-4	ASSLPPGGRAKNIQY
TRBV30	12	TRBJ2-3	AWRRGLRTDTQY
TRBV28	12	TRBJ2-7	ASSGGGAIYEQY
TRBV5-1	12	TRBJ2-5	ASSLRDSGETQY
TRBV28	13	TRBJ1-4	ASSQDSRGSEKLF
TRBV19	14	TRBJ2-7	ASSIVPGQVHYEQY
TRBV6-5	12	TRBJ1-1	ASRGQGPLTEAF
TRBV27	13	TRBJ2-7	ASSSLKDRAHEQY
TRBV11-2	12	TRBJ2-1	ASSSNKKHNEQF
TRBV4-1	13	TRBJ1-5	ASSHRTGGGQPQH
TRBV19	12	TRBJ2-5	ASRGDAGGETQY
TRBV9	13	TRBJ1-4	ASSVGRAGDEKLF
TRBV25-1	11	TRBJ1-2	ASNRGQGIDNT
TRBV9	14	TRBJ2-1	ASSVDRRELDNEQF
TRBV30	14	TRBJ2-3	AWSVGGPGVTDTQY
TRBV5-6	11	TRBJ2-1	ASSLEGHDGQF
TRBV7-8	11	TRBJ1-2	ASSLGGGVGYT
TRBV5-1	15	TRBJ2-2	ASSSGLAPVNTGELF
TRBV12-5	11	TRBJ1-1	ASGLRGNTEAF
TRBV6-6	10	TRBJ1-1	ASSYIEVGAF
TRBV28	11	TRBJ1-4	ASSLRGNEKLF
TRBV5-6	10	NA	ASSRGPYEQY
TRBV7-7	15	TRBJ2-5	ASSLGVASGGQETQY
TRBV7-2	13	TRBJ1-2	ASSLALQTPYGYT
TRBV27	12	TRBJ2-2	ASSLSGGTGELF
TRBV4-1	13	TRBJ2-1	ASSQLRGGLDEQF
TRBV19	12	TRBJ2-1	ASSRLASYNEQF
TRBV5-4	12	TRBJ2-7	ASSSRTSGYEQY
TRBV28	14	TRBJ2-7	ASSIPVAGREYEQY